This TCR beta chain comes out of a study of OX40 agonist ivuxolimab in advanced cancers. V was shortened by 3 bases and J by 2 bases, with 11 bases between the two germline ends. CDR1 and CDR2 (germline): SGHVS, FQNEAQ. This CDR3 region has 14 residues. The repertoire was sequenced with immunoSEQ multiplex PCR; TCRdb's copy has only in-frame clones and lacks some. The table records fewer than 85,000 clones, 65% to 90% of them present only once. This specimen was CD4+ or CD8+ T cells sorted from blood, taken in a trial of the OX40 agonist ivuxolimab. This TCR came from an adult with an advanced solid tumor such as melanoma, head and neck, liver or kidney cancer. This chain links TRBV7-8 with TRBJ2-7; TRBD2 is a possible D gene (6 bases). The CDR3, as DNA: TGTGCCAGCAGCTTGAAACCGGGAGCCTACGAGCAGTACTTC. This encodes CASSLKPGAYEQYF. Looking up the rest from reference TRBV7-8 and TRBJ2-7 gives the full variable domain: GAGVSQSPRYKVAKRGQDVALRCDPISGHVSLFWYQQALGQGPEFLTYFQNEAQLDKSGLPSDRFFAERPEGSVSTLKIQRTQQEDSAVYLCASSLKPGAYEQYFGPGTRLTVT.